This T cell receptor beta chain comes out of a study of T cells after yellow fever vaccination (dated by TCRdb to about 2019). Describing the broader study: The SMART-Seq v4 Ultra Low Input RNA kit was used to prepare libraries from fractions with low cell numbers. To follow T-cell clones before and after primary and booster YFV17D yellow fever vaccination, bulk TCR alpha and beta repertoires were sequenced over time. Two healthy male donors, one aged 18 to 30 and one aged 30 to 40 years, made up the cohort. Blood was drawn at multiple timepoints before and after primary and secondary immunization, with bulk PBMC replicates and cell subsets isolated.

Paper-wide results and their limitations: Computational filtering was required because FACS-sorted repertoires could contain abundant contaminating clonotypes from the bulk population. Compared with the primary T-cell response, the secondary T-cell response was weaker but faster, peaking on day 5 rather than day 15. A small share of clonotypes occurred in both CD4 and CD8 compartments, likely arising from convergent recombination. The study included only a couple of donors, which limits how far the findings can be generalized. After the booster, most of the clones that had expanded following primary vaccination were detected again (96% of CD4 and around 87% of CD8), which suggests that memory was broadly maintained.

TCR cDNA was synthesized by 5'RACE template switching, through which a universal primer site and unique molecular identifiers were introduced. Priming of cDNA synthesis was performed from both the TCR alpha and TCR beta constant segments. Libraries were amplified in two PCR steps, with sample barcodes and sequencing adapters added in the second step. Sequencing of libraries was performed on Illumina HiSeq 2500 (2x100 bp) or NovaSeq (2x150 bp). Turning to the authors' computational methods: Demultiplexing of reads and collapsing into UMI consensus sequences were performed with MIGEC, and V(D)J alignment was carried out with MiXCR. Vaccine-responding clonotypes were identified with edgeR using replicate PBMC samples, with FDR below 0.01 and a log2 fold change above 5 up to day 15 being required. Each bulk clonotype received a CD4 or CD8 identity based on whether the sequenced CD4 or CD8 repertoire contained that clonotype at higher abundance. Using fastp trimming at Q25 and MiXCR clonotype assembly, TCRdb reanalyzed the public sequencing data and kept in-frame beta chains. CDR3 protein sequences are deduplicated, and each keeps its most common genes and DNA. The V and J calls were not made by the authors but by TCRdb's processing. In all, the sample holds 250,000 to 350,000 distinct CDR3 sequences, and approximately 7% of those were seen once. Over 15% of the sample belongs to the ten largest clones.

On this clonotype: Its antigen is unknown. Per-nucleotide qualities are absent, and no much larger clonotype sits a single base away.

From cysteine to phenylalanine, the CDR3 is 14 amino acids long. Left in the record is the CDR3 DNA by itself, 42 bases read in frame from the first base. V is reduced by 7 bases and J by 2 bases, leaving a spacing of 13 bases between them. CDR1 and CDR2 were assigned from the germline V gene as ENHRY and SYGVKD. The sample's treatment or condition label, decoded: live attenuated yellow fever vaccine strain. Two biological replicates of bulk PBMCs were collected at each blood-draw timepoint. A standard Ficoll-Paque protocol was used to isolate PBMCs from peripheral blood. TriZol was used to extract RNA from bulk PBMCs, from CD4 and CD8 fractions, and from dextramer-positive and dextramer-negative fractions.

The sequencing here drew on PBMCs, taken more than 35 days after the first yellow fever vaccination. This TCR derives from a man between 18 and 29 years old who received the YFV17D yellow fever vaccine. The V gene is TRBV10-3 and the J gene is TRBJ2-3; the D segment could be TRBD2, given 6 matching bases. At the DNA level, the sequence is TGTGCCATCACGCGCGAGCGGGCCACAGATACGCAGTATTTT. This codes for CAITRERATDTQYF.